Listed here are 30 T cell receptor beta chains from one sample, sequenced in a study of T cell responses to AZD1222 COVID-19 vaccine. TCRdb's copy holds only in-frame clones and misses some; the assay was immunoSEQ multiplex PCR. Among over 65,000 clones listed, 85% to 90% were seen once. This material consisted of peripheral blood, taken on day 0 of AZD1222 vaccination. The receptors were gathered from an adult in good health.

The chain links TRBV28 to TRBJ1-6; 7 bases are a match to TRBD1. The junction had 1 base not matched to a gene; V was cut back by 8 bases and J by 6 bases. The CDR3 has 12 residues. Germline loops: CDR1 MDHEN, CDR2 SYDVKM. The CDR3 reads CASGDSNSPLHF. The CDR3 DNA reads as TGTGCCAGCGGGGACAGTAATTCACCCCTCCACTTT.

In its sample, this clone was seen once. The chain has TRBV6-5 and TRBJ2-7; D perhaps matches TRBD1 (5 bases). V was clipped by 6 bases and J by 4 bases, with 16 bases between them. The CDR3 has 14 amino acids. The V gene's germline CDR1 is MNHEY and CDR2 SVGAGI. The CDR3 coding sequence is TGTGCCAGCAGCCTAGGGGCAACCATTTACGAGCAGTACTTC. Translation gives CASSLGATIYEQYF.

This clone appeared once. An end of the junction does not agree with germline; a read error may underlie this. In DNA form, the CDR3 reads TGTGCCAGCAGCCAAGATATCGGGACAGGGGCCTGGGTCGACTTC. This translates into CASSQDIGTGAWVDF. This sequence joins TRBV14 and TRBJ2-7, with TRBD1 identical over 10 bases. The CDR3 totals 15 residues. CDR1 is SGHDN and CDR2 is FVKESK in the germline V gene.

The V call is TRBV9, the J call TRBJ2-7; D not certain. Between the trimmed V and J ends, which lost 0 bases and 2 bases, there was a span of 9 bases. This CDR3 contains 14 residues. Germline CDR1 reads SGDLS; CDR2 reads YYNGEE. CDR3 region: CASSVATETYEQYF. CDR3 sequence (DNA): TGTGCCAGCAGCGTAGCTACTGAGACCTACGAGCAGTACTTC.

The chain links TRBV6-5 to TRBJ1-1; D remains ambiguous. Germline V gene sequence: CDR1 MNHEY, CDR2 SVGAGI. The CDR3 covers 16 residues. Trimming shortened V by 4 bases and J by 5 bases, and 20 bases separated the two germline ends. DNA of the CDR3: TGTGCCAGCAGTTTCCCCACCCTGGGAGGGAAGACTGAAGCTTTCTTT. This sequence encodes CASSFPTLGGKTEAFF.

This chain joins TRBV12-3 or TRBV12-4 and TRBJ1-1; possibly TRBD1 for D (6 bases). V was cut by 5 bases and J by 4 bases, with 11 bases left in between. There are 13 residues in the CDR3. The CDR3 nucleotides are TGTGCCAGCAGTCAAGGGGGTCTCACTGAAGCTTTCTTT. This encodes CASSQGGLTEAFF.

V gene TRBV10-3 combines with J gene TRBJ2-1, with TRBD2 identical over 9 bases. The CDR3 extends over 16 amino acids. Looked up from germline, CDR1 is ENHRY and CDR2 is SYGVKD. V dropped 2 bases and J dropped 6; count of bases not matched to a gene: 8. The CDR3 sequence is CAISEPGLARPNEQFF. In DNA form, the CDR3 reads TGTGCCATCAGTGAGCCCGGACTAGCGAGACCCAATGAGCAGTTCTTC.

The chain has TRBV19 and TRBJ1-2; maybe TRBD1 (6 bases). Germline assignment: CDR1 LNHDA and CDR2 SQIVND (reference sequence). V gave up 3 bases and J gave up 2 bases, with 10 bases separating them. The CDR3 extends over 14 amino acids. The DNA for the CDR3 is TGTGCCAGTAGTATCGCAGGGGACAACTATGGCTACACCTTC. Amino acid sequence: CASSIAGDNYGYTF.

The chain is built from TRBV6-5 and TRBJ1-5; perhaps TRBD1 as D (5 bases). Trimming removed 6 bases at V and 1 base at J, with 10 bases between. There are 14 residues in the CDR3. Germline V lookup: CDR1 MNHEY, CDR2 SVGAGI. DNA of the CDR3: TGTGCCAGCAGAGGGGCAGGGAGCAATCAGCCCCAGCATTTT. It codes for CASRGAGSNQPQHF.

The chain employs TRBV3-1 (or the pseudogene TRBV3-2) and TRBJ1-1, with D perhaps TRBD1 (6 bases). The V end was cut by 4 bases, the J end by 10 bases, with 16 bases between. CDR3 length: 13 amino acids. Germline V lookup: CDR1 LGHDT, CDR2 YNNKEL (reference sequence). CDR3 sequence reads: CASSPRDTRGAFF. Written as DNA, the CDR3 is TGTGCCAGCAGCCCTAGGGACACGCGGGGAGCTTTCTTT.

V is TRBV4-3 and J is TRBJ1-2, with D tentatively TRBD1 (6 bases). From germline, CDR1 is LGHNA and CDR2 YSLEER. The CDR3 totals 15 residues. Trimming removed 0 bases at V and 7 bases at J, with 15 bases between. This chain's CDR3 is CASSQDLGGSLGYTF. The CDR3 DNA reads TGCGCCAGCAGCCAAGATCTTGGGGGCTCGCTTGGCTACACCTTC.

This clone has a single count. The chain joins TRBV10-1 to TRBJ2-3; TRBD2 agrees at 12 bases. CDR3 length: 19 amino acids. V was clipped by 5 bases and J by 4 bases; unmatched bases: 16. Germline V gene data show CDR1 as WNHNN and CDR2 as SYGVQD (reference sequence). The CDR3 is CASSSTSGGLHSRADTQYF. In DNA form, the CDR3 reads TGCGCCAGCAGTTCTACTAGCGGGGGGCTCCACTCAAGAGCAGATACGCAGTATTTT.

V usage is TRBV5-1 and J usage is TRBJ1-3; D may be TRBD1 (5 bases). Germline CDR1 reads SGHRS; CDR2 reads YFSETQ. The CDR3 covers 16 residues. Trimming cost V 0 bases and J 0 bases, with 10 bases left between them. The CDR3 sequence is CASSLVGHFSGNTIYF. CDR3 nucleotide sequence: TGCGCCAGCAGCTTGGTCGGACACTTCTCTGGAAACACCATATATTTT. The full variable domain, with the rest looked up from reference TRBV5-1 and TRBJ1-3, is KAGVTQTPRYLIKTRGQQVTLSCSPISGHRSVSWYQQTPGQGLQFLFEYFSETQRNKGNFPGRFSGRQFSNSRSEMNVSTLELGDSALYLCASSLVGHFSGNTIYFGEGSWLTVV.

V gene TRBV7-6 combines with J gene TRBJ2-7, with 7 bases lining up with TRBD2. Germline V gene lookup returns CDR1 SGHVS and CDR2 FNYEAQ. The CDR3 extends over 17 amino acids. The ends lost 7 bases at V and 2 bases at J; junction bases unmatched: 17. The CDR3 DNA is TGTGCCAGCACAATAGCCGATGGAGCGGGGTTCCCCTACGAGCAGTACTTC. Its protein product is CASTIADGAGFPYEQYF.

This chain joins TRBV3-1 (or the pseudogene TRBV3-2) and TRBJ1-2, with unresolved D. CDR1 is LGHDT and CDR2 is YNNKEL in the germline V gene (reference sequence). Trimming pared 3 bases from V and 2 bases from J, leaving 4 bases between. The CDR3 sequence is 12 residues long. For the CDR3, the DNA is TGTGCCAGCAGCCAGAACAACTATGGCTACACCTTC. Its protein is CASSQNNYGYTF.

The count of this clone is one. V and J are TRBV5-6 and TRBJ1-2; 7 nucleotides match TRBD1. CDR3 length: 13 amino acids. With 4 bases clipped from V and 2 bases from J, the junction kept 2 bases outside the gene matches. Germline V CDR1 and CDR2: SGHDT, YYEEEE. The CDR3 bases are TGTGCCAGCAGCCCGACAGGGAACTATGGCTACACCTTC. Its translation: CASSPTGNYGYTF.

The rearrangement uses TRBV19 and TRBJ1-6, with TRBD1 as a possible D gene (5 bases). The CDR3 is 16 amino acids. V was cut by 5 bases and J by 7 bases, with 18 bases left in between. Germline V gene data show CDR1 as LNHDA and CDR2 as SQIVND (reference sequence). The CDR3 DNA follows: TGTGCCAGTAGTCCTCGGGACGCGCCTACAAATTCACCCCTCCACTTT. This translates into CASSPRDAPTNSPLHF.

This chain connects TRBV21-1 to TRBJ2-1. TRBV21-1 is assigned pseudogene status. This CDR3 spans 18 amino acids. In DNA, the CDR3 is TGTGCCAGCAGCAACACAGAGGGACCCGCTAAAGAACCCAATGAGCAGTTCTTC. Protein product: CASSNTEGPAKEPNEQFF.

V is TRBV24-1 and J is TRBJ1-1; D call uncertain. V was shortened by 6 bases and J by 1 base, with 8 bases between the two germline ends. Germline CDR1 and CDR2: KGHDR and SFDVKD. The length of the CDR3 is 13 residues. The CDR3 nucleotides read TGTGCCACCAGTTCCCGGGCGAACACTGAAGCTTTCTTT. This gives the protein CATSSRANTEAFF.

The chain combines TRBV19 with TRBJ2-6, with a tentative D call TRBD1 (5 bases). There are 17 residues in the CDR3. V shed 3 bases and J shed 2 bases, with 14 bases lying between them. The germline gives CDR1 LNHDA, CDR2 SQIVND (reference sequence). Written as DNA, the CDR3 is TGTGCCAGTAGTATCTCCCAGGGATTCGCTGGGGCCAACGTCCTGACTTTC. Translation: CASSISQGFAGANVLTF.

V usage is TRBV2 and J usage is TRBJ2-5; tentatively, D is TRBD2 (5 bases). The CDR3 is 14 residues long. The V and J ends lost 10 bases and 5 bases respectively, with 20 bases between them. In germline, CDR1 is SNHLY, CDR2 FYNNEI. The CDR3 nucleotides read TGTGCCACAAGCCGTGGACTCCCCGGGGAGACCCAGTACTTC. This sequence encodes CATSRGLPGETQYF.

V is TRBV11-3 and J is TRBJ2-7, with D hard to call. Germline values: CDR1 SGHNT, CDR2 YENEEA. V was pared by 5 bases and J by 6 bases, with 11 bases between. CDR3 length: 12 residues. CDR3 nucleotides: TGTGCCAGCAGCCCCCGCGTAGGCGAGCAGTACTTC. Amino acid sequence: CASSPRVGEQYF.

The V and J genes are TRBV12-3 or TRBV12-4 and TRBJ1-1, with unresolved D. There are 12 residues in the CDR3. Trimming stripped 7 bases from V and 1 base from J, with 7 bases between. The CDR3 sequence: CASTLGNTEAFF. CDR3 DNA sequence: TGTGCCAGCACCCTGGGGAACACTGAAGCTTTCTTT.

The J gene is TRBJ1-1, the V gene TRBV27, with D perhaps matching TRBD1 (5 bases). In germline, CDR1 is MNHEY, CDR2 SMNVEV (reference sequence). V was cut by 8 bases and J by 1 base, with 17 bases left in between. The CDR3 runs to 15 residues. CDR3 sequence reads: CASFYWGKGNTEAFF. Here the CDR3 DNA reads TGTGCCAGCTTTTATTGGGGGAAGGGGAACACTGAAGCTTTCTTT.

V usage is TRBV2 and J usage is TRBJ1-1, with a weak D call TRBD1 (5 bases). CDR1 and CDR2 (germline): SNHLY, FYNNEI. The CDR3 runs to 14 residues. The V end was cut by 3 bases, the J end by 1 base, with 9 bases between. The chain's CDR3 is CASSDGGGNTEAFF. The CDR3 bases are TGTGCCAGCAGTGATGGGGGGGGGAACACTGAAGCTTTCTTT.

This chain joins TRBV4-1 and TRBJ2-1; D is undetermined. V was pared by 1 base and J by 5 bases, with 15 bases between. The length of the CDR3 is 16 residues. The germline V gene encodes CDR1 MGHRA and CDR2 YSYEKL. Written as DNA, the CDR3 is TGCGCCAGCAGCCAAGCCCAGGTTTCCAGTAACAATGAGCAGTTCTTC. Translating gives CASSQAQVSSNNEQFF.

The rearrangement uses TRBV10-2 and TRBJ1-1, with D tentatively TRBD1 (5 bases). Trimming stripped 3 bases from V and 7 bases from J, with 12 bases between. This CDR3 has 13 residues. The germline V gene encodes CDR1 WSHSY and CDR2 SAAADI. The CDR3 region has the DNA TGCGCCAGCAGTGAAGGAGGGGTTCTTGAAGCTTTCTTT. This codes for CASSEGGVLEAFF.

The rearrangement joins TRBV5-1 to TRBJ2-7, with 8 bases fitting TRBD2. The CDR3 is made up of 13 amino acids. Trimming at V came to 1 base and at J to 7 bases, leaving 4 bases not matched to a gene. The germline gives CDR1 SGHRS, CDR2 YFSETQ. Here the CDR3 reads CASSLLGGGEQYF. CDR3 coding DNA: TGCGCCAGCAGCTTGCTCGGCGGGGGGGAGCAGTACTTC. The entire variable domain, with the rest obtained from reference TRBV5-1 and TRBJ2-7, is as follows: KAGVTQTPRYLIKTRGQQVTLSCSPISGHRSVSWYQQTPGQGLQFLFEYFSETQRNKGNFPGRFSGRQFSNSRSEMNVSTLELGDSALYLCASSLLGGGEQYFGPGTRLTVT.

The chain carries TRBV2 and TRBJ2-2, with 7 bases identical to TRBD1. Germline-derived CDR1 and CDR2 are SNHLY and FYNNEI. The CDR3 is 15 amino acids. After removal of 4 bases from V and 7 bases from J, the junction contained 9 bases not matched to a gene. The CDR3 loop is CASSALGGYVGELFF. The CDR3 bases are TGTGCCAGCAGTGCATTAGGGGGCTACGTCGGGGAGCTGTTTTTT.

DNA for the CDR3: TGTGCCAGCAGCGCCGACCAATACCTTCCTTGGGAACCCCTCCACTTT. This encodes CASSADQYLPWEPLHF. V is TRBV7-8 and J is TRBJ1-6; the D is unclear. The CDR3 sequence is 16 residues long. Per germline, CDR1 SGHVS and CDR2 FQNEAQ. The V gene lost 5 bases and the J gene lost 12 bases, with 23 bases spanning the gap.